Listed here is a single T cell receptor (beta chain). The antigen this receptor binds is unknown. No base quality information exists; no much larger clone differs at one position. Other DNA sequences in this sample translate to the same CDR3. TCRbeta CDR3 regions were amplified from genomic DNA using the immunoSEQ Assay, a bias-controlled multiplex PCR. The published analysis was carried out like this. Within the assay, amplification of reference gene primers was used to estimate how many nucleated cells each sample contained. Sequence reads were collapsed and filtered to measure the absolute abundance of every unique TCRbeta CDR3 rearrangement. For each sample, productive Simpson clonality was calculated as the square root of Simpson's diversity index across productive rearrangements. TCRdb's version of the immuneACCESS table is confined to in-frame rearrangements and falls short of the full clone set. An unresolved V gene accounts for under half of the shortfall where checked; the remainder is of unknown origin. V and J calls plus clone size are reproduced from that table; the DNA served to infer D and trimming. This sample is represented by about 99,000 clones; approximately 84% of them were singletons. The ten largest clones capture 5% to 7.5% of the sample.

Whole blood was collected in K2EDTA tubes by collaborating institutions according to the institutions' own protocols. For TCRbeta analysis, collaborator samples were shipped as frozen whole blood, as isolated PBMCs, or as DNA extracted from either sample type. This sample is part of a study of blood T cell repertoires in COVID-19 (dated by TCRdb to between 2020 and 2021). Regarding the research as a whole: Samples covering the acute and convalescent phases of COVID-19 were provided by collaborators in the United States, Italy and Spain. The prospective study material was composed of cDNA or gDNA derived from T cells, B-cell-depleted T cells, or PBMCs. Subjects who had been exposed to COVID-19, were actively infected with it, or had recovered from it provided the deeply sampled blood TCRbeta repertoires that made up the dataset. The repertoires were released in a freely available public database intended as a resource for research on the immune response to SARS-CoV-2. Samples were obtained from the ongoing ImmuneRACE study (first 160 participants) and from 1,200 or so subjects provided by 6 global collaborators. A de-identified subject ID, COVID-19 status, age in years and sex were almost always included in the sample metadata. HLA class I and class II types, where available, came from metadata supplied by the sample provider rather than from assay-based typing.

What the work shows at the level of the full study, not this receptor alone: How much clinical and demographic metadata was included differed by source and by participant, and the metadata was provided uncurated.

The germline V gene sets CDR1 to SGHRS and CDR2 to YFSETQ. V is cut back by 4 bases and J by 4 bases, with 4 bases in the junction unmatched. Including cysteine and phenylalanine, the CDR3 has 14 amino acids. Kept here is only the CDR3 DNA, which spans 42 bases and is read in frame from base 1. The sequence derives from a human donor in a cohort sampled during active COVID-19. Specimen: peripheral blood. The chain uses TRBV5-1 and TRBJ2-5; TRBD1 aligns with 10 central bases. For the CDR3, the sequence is CASSTGQGRETQYF. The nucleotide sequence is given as TGCGCCAGCAGCACGGGACAGGGGAGAGAGACCCAGTACTTC.